This entry describes one T cell receptor (beta chain). Antigen: not known. This specimen belongs to a study of cytomegalovirus exposure and HLA in healthy donors. General observations from the study: Roughly uniform depth of sequencing across donors was assumed in presence/absence analyses. Highly shared sequence variants in one cluster were likely a sequencing artifact.

The PCR used 60 Vbeta and 13 Jbeta primers. Sequencing used immunoSEQ multiplex PCR; TCRdb keeps in-frame clones, though not all of them. The sample lists about 100,000 clones; roughly 82% were seen once. Per germline, CDR1 LNHDA and CDR2 SQIVND (reference sequence). The CDR3 is 18 residues long. The V segment lost 1 base and the J segment 1 base; nucleotides outside the gene matches: 8. The V and J genes are TRBV19 and TRBJ1-5; 9 nucleotides align to TRBD1. The specimen was PBMCs. The receptor's source is a man aged 25-40 years in good health and CMV-seropositive. In nucleotides, the CDR3 is TGTGCCAGTAGTATAGTGGGACAGGGCTTTCTGAGCAATCAGCCCCAGCATTTT. It encodes CASSIVGQGFLSNQPQHF.